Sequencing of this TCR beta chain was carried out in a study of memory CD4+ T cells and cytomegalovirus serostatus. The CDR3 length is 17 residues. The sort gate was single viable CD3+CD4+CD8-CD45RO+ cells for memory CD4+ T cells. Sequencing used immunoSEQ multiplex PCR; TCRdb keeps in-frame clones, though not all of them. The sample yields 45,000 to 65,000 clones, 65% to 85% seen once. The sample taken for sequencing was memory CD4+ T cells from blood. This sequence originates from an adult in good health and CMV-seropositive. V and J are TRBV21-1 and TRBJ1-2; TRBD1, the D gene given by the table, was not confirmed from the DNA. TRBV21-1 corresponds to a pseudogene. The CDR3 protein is CASSILLGQQTNYGYTF. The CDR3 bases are TGTGCCAGCAGCATTCTCCTCGGACAGCAAACTAACTATGGCTACACCTTC.